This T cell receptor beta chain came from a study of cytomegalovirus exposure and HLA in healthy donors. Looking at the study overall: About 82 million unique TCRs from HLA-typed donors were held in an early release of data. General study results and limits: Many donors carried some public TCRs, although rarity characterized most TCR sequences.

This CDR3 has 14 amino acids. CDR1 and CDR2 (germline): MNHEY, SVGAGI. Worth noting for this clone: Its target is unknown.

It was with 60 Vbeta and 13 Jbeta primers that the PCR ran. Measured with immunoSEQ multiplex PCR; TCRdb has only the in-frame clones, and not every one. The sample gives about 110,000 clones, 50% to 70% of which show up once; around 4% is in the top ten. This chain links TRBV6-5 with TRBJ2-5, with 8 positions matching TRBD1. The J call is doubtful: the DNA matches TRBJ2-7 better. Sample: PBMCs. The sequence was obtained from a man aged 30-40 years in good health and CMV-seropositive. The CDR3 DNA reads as TGTGCCAGCAGTTACCAGGGGGCGCGAGGCGAGCAGTACTTC. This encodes CASSYQGARGEQYF.